What follows are 14 T cell receptor beta chains derived from one specimen sequenced in a study of blood T cells in healthy people across ages. Using a J-beta primer mix together with a sample-barcoded 5' primer, a second PCR was run for roughly 7 to 11 cycles. TCRdb processed the 5' RACE reads anew with MiXCR; each CDR3 protein has one entry. The profile shows around 500,000 distinct CDR3 sequences, roughly 43% of them singletons. Sequencing input: blood. The receptors stem from a man of 80 years or more in good health.

The sample holds many counts of this clonotype. The chain links TRBV7-9 to TRBJ2-3; D possibly uses TRBD1 or TRBD2 (5 bases each). Germline V CDR1 and CDR2: SEHNR, FQNEAQ (reference sequence). This CDR3 region has 13 residues. V was cut by 4 bases and J by 4 bases, with 9 bases left in between. CDR3 nucleotides: TGTGCCAGCAGCTGGGACCGACCAGATACGCAGTATTTT. Protein sequence: CASSWDRPDTQYF.

DNA of the CDR3: TGTGCCAGCACCCCCTCCTCGCACGAGCAGTACTTC. This sequence encodes CASTPSSHEQYF. The chain couples TRBV28 to TRBJ2-7; unclear D gene. The V end lost 7 bases, the J end lost 5 bases, and 12 bases lay between the germline ends. The CDR3 has 12 amino acids. CDR1 is MDHEN, CDR2 SYDVKM, per germline.

This clonotype showed up many times. J is TRBJ2-1 and V is TRBV7-9; D might be TRBD1 or TRBD2, each matching 5 bases. The CDR3 consists of 15 residues. Germline V CDR1 and CDR2: SEHNR, FQNEAQ (reference sequence). V was cut by 3 bases and J by 5 bases, with 14 bases left in between. The CDR3 loop reads CASSFQRGLDNEQFF. The CDR3 DNA sequence: TGTGCCAGCAGCTTCCAGAGGGGCCTAGACAATGAGCAGTTCTTC.

This clonotype was seen a handful of times. The chain uses TRBV12-3 or TRBV12-4 and TRBJ2-7; possibly TRBD2 for D (5 bases). Trimming pared 8 bases from V and 7 bases from J, leaving 18 bases between. This CDR3 spans 13 amino acids. DNA for the CDR3: TGTGCCAGCCGGGGAGATGGTTACAATGAGCAGTACTTC. It yields the protein CASRGDGYNEQYF.

This clonotype was seen only a few times. V is TRBV5-1 and J is TRBJ2-5; a weak D match, TRBD2 (6 bases). Trimming pared 1 base from V and 5 bases from J, leaving 15 bases between. The CDR3 runs 15 residues. Germline V gives CDR1 SGHRS, CDR2 YFSETQ. CDR3 region: CASSLSGRGGETQYF. In DNA, the CDR3 is TGCGCCAGCAGCTTGTCGGGACGTGGGGGGGAGACCCAGTACTTC.

The chain recombines TRBV20-1 with TRBJ1-4, with TRBD1 as a possible D gene (5 bases). Deletions cut 3 bases from V and 5 bases from J, with 13 bases between. The length of the CDR3 is 14 residues. Germline CDR1 and CDR2: DFQATT and SNEGSKA (reference sequence). CDR3 protein: CSASKGPSNEKLFF. Written as DNA, the CDR3 is TGCAGTGCTAGCAAGGGACCCTCAAATGAAAAACTGTTTTTT.

The rearrangement links TRBV29-1 to TRBJ1-2; D is perhaps TRBD1 (5 bases). From germline, CDR1 is SQVTM and CDR2 ANQGSEA. The CDR3 consists of 13 residues. Trimming took off 4 bases at V and 5 bases at J, with 14 bases between the two ends. Here the CDR3 DNA reads TGCAGCGTTGCCCCCGCAGGGAGGTATGGCTACACCTTC. Translation gives CSVAPAGRYGYTF.

This clonotype was counted a few times. The V and J genes are TRBV15 and TRBJ1-2; D remains ambiguous. The CDR3 is 16 amino acids. V lost 3 bases and J lost 2, with 16 bases in between. The V gene's germline CDR1 is LNHNV and CDR2 YYDKDF (reference sequence). CDR3: CATSRDLVGPNYGYTF. CDR3 coding DNA: TGTGCCACCAGCAGGGACTTGGTTGGTCCCAACTATGGCTACACCTTC.

A remark on this clonotype: Just one base apart from a much larger clone, this may be a read error. DNA for the CDR3: TGTGCCAGCAGGGTAGCAGGGGCCAATCAGCCCCAGCATTTT. Protein: CASRVAGANQPQHF. The rearrangement links TRBV6-5 to TRBJ1-5; maybe TRBD1 (6 bases). CDR1 is MNHEY, CDR2 SVGAGI, per germline. CDR3 length: 14 residues. Trimming removed 6 bases from V and 3 bases from J, with 12 bases in between.

In this sample, this clonotype turned up a few times. The chain employs TRBV12-3 or TRBV12-4 and TRBJ2-7; D possibly corresponds to TRBD2 (6 bases). Between the trimmed V and J ends, which lost 4 bases and 9 bases, there was a span of 16 bases. The CDR3 is 13 amino acids. The DNA of the CDR3 is TGTGCCAGCAGTTCCGGGACTCCCACCAGGCAGTACTTC. It specifies CASSSGTPTRQYF.

In this sample, this clonotype turned up a few times. The chain employs TRBV20-1 and TRBJ1-6; D ambiguous. Trimming removed 5 bases from V and 8 bases from J, with 16 bases in between. Germline CDR1 and CDR2: DFQATT and SNEGSKA (reference sequence). The CDR3 is made up of 14 amino acids. Here the CDR3 reads CSARHDTGDSPLHF. The CDR3 nucleotides read TGCAGTGCTCGACACGACACGGGAGATTCACCCCTCCACTTT.

This chain uses TRBV5-1 with TRBJ1-2; possibly TRBD1 for D (6 bases). The CDR3 runs 15 residues. Trimming cost V 1 base and J 6 bases, with 16 bases left between them. The germline gives CDR1 SGHRS, CDR2 YFSETQ. The CDR3 is CASSLSSADSDGYTF. The CDR3 nucleotides read TGCGCCAGCAGCTTGTCCTCCGCGGACAGCGATGGCTACACCTTC.

In regard to this clonotype: A clone one base away is much larger, so this may be a read error. V is TRBV6-6 and J is TRBJ1-2; D gene uncertain. The length of the CDR3 is 13 residues. V was trimmed by 8 bases and J by 4 bases, leaving 14 bases between them. Germline values: CDR1 MNHNY, CDR2 SVGAGI (reference sequence). The CDR3 sequence is CASGGMAVYGYTF. The CDR3 coding sequence is TGTGCCAGCGGAGGTATGGCTGTCTATGGCTACACCTTC.

The chain links TRBV18 to TRBJ2-7, with unresolved D. With 0 bases removed from V and 0 bases from J, the gap between germline ends came to 9 bases. CDR1 and CDR2 from the germline V gene are KGHSH and LQKENI. This CDR3 has 15 residues. CDR3 loop: CASSPPTARSYEQYF. The CDR3 DNA reads TGTGCCAGCTCACCACCTACGGCACGCTCCTACGAGCAGTACTTC. The whole variable domain, remainder taken from reference TRBV18 and TRBJ2-7, is NAGVMQNPRHLVRRRGQEARLRCSPMKGHSHVYWYRQLPEEGLKFMVYLQKENIIDESGMPKERFSAEFPKEGPSILRIQQVVRGDSAAYFCASSPPTARSYEQYFGPGTRLTVT.